The entry below gives a single T cell receptor beta chain sequence along with its context. Its antigen is undetermined. This specimen comes from a study of CD8+ T cells in alopecia areata. Study-wide results and limits: Affected scalp, especially in alopecia totalis/universalis, had a higher clonality than normal scalp did.

There are 16 residues in the CDR3. In germline, CDR1 is ENHRY, CDR2 SYGVKD. Trimming stripped 0 bases from V and 2 bases from J, with 14 bases between. Extracted from the samples, RNA was reverse transcribed into cDNA to serve as the sequencing template. Method: immunoSEQ multiplex PCR; TCRdb's copy keeps in-frame clones and lacks some. The sample includes over 150,000 clones, roughly 60% of them seen just once. This TCR came from a human donor with alopecia areata. Sequences were derived from CD4+ T cells sorted from blood, sampled at week 0. The rearrangement joins TRBV10-3 to TRBJ2-7; D is possibly TRBD1 or TRBD2 (6 bases each). In DNA form, the CDR3 reads TGTGCCATCAGTGAGTCGGGTACCGGGGGCACCTACGAGCAGTACTTC. Protein product: CAISESGTGGTYEQYF.